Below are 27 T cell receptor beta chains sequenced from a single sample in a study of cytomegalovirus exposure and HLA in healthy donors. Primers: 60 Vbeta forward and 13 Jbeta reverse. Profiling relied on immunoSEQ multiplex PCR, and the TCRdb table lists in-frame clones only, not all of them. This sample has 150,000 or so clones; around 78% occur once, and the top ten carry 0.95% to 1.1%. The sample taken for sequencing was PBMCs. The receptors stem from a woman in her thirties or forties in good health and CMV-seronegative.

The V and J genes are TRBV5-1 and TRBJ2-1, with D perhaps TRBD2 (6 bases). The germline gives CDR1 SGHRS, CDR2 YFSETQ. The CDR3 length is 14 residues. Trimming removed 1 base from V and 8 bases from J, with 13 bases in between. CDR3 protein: CASSLSGEVDEQFF. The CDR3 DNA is TGCGCCAGCAGCTTGTCGGGAGAAGTAGATGAGCAGTTCTTC. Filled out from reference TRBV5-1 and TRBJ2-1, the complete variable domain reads KAGVTQTPRYLIKTRGQQVTLSCSPISGHRSVSWYQQTPGQGLQFLFEYFSETQRNKGNFPGRFSGRQFSNSRSEMNVSTLELGDSALYLCASSLSGEVDEQFFGPGTRLTVL.

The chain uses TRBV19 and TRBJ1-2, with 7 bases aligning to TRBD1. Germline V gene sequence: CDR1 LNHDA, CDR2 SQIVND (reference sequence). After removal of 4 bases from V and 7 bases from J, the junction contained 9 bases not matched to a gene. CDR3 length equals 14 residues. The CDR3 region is CASSNRGTEGGYTF. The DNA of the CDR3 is TGTGCCAGTAGTAATCGTGGGACAGAAGGTGGCTACACCTTC.

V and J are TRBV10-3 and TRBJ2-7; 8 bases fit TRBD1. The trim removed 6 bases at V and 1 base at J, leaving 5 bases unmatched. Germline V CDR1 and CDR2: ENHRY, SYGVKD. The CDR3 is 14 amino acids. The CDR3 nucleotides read TGTGCCATCAGCCGGACAGGGAAATCCTACGAGCAGTACTTC. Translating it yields CAISRTGKSYEQYF.

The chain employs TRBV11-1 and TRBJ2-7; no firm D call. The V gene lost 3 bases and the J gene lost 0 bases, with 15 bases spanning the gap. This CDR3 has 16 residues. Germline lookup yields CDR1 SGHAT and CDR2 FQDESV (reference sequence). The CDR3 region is CASSLRSAIDSYEQYF. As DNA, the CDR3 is TGTGCCAGCAGCTTGAGGTCGGCGATTGACTCCTACGAGCAGTACTTC.

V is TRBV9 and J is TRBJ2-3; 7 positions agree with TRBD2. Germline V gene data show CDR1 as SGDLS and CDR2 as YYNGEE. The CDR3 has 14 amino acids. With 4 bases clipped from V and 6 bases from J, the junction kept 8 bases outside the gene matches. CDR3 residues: CASSPWTGGDTQYF. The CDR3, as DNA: TGTGCCAGCAGCCCATGGACGGGGGGTGATACGCAGTATTTT.

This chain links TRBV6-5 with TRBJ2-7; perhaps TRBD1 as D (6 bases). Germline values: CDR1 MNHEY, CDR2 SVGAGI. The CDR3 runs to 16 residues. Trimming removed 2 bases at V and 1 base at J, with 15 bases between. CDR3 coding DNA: TGTGCCAGCAGTTACCCCGGACAGTTTCCATCCTACGAGCAGTACTTC. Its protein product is CASSYPGQFPSYEQYF.

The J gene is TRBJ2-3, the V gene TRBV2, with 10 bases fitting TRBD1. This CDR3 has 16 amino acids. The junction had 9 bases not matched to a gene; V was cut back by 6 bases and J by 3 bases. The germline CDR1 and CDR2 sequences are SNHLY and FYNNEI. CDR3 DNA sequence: TGTGCCAGCAGATTCCTGGGACAGGGGAATACAGATACGCAGTATTTT. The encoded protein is CASRFLGQGNTDTQYF.

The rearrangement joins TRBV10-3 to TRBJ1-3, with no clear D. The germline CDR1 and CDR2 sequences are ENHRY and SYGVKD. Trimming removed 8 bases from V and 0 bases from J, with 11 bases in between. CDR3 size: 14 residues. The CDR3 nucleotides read TGTGCCATCCTCCGGGGAGACTCTGGAAACACCATATATTTT. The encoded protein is CAILRGDSGNTIYF.

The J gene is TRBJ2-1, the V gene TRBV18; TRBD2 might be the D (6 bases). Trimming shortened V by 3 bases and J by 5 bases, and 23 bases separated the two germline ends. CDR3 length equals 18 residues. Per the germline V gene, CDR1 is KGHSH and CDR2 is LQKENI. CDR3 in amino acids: CASSPIAPSALTNNEQFF. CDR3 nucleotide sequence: TGTGCCAGCTCACCGATCGCTCCTAGCGCCCTAACCAACAATGAGCAGTTCTTC.

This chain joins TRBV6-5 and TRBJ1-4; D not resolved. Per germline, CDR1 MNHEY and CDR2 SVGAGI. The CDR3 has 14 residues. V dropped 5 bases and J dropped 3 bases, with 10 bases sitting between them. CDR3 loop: CASSPGGSNEKLFF. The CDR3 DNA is TGTGCCAGCAGTCCAGGAGGGTCTAATGAAAAACTGTTTTTT.

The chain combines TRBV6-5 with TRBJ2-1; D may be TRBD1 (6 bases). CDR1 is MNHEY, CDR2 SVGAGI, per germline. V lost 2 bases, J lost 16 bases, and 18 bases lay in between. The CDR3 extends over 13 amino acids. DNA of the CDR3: TGTGCCAGCAGTTACCTTGACAGGAATACCCTCTTCTTC. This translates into CASSYLDRNTLFF.

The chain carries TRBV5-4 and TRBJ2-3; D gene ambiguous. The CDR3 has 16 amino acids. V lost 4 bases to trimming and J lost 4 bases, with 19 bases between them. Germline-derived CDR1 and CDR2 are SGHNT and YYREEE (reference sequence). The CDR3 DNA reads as TGTGCCAGCAGCCTGAAGCGAGTGACCCACTCAGATACGCAGTATTTT. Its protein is CASSLKRVTHSDTQYF.

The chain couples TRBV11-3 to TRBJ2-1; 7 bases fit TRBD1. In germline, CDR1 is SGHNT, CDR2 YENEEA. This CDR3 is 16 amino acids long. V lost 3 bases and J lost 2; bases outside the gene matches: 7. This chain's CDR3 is CASSFDRDVAYNEQFF. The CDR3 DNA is TGTGCCAGCAGCTTCGACAGGGACGTGGCCTACAATGAGCAGTTCTTC.

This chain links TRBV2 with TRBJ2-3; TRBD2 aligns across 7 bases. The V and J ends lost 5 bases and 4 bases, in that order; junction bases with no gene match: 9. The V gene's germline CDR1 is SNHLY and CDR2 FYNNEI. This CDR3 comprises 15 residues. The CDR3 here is CASSKSLAASDTQYF. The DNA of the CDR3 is TGTGCCAGCAGTAAGTCTCTAGCGGCCTCAGATACGCAGTATTTT.

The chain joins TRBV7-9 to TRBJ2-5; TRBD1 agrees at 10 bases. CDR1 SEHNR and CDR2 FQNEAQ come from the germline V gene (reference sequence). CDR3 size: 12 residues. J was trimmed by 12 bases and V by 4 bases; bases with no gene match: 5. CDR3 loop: CASSSGGQGKYF. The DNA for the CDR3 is TGTGCCAGCAGCTCTGGGGGACAGGGGAAGTACTTC.

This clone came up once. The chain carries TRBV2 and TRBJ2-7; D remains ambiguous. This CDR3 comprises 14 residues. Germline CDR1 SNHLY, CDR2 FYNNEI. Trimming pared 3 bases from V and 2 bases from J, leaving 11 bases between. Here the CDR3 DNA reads TGTGCCAGCAGTGACTACCTAGGCGCCTACGAGCAGTACTTC. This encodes CASSDYLGAYEQYF. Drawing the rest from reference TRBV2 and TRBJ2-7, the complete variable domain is EPEVTQTPSHQVTQMGQEVILRCVPISNHLYFYWYRQILGQKVEFLVSFYNNEISEKSEIFDDQFSVERPDGSNFTLKIRSTKLEDSAMYFCASSDYLGAYEQYFGPGTRLTVT.

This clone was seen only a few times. CDR3 in amino acids: CASSLYQGAPGYTF. The CDR3 nucleotides read TGTGCCAGCAGCTTATACCAGGGGGCGCCCGGCTACACCTTC. The chain links TRBV5-4 to TRBJ1-2; 8 bases map to TRBD1. The CDR3 covers 14 residues. Germline CDR1 SGHNT, CDR2 YYREEE (reference sequence). J was trimmed by 8 bases and V by 2 bases; bases with no gene match: 8.

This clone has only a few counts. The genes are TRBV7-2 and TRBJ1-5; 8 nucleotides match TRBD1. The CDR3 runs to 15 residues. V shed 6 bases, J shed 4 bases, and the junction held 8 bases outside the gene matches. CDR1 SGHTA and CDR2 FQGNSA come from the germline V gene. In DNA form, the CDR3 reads TGTGCCAGCAGTTTGAACAGGGGGGAGAATCAGCCCCAGCATTTT. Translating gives CASSLNRGENQPQHF.

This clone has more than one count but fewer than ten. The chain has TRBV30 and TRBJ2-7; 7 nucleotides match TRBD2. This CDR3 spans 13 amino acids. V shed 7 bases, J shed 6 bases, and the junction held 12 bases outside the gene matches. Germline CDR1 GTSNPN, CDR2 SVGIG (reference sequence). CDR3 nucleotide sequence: TGTGCCTTGTCCTGGCGGGAGTCTTTCGAGCAGTACTTC. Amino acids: CALSWRESFEQYF.

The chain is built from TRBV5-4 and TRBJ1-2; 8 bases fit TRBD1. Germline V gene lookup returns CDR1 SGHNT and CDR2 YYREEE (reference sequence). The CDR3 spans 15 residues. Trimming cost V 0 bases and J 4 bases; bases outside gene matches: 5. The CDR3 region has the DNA TGTGCCAGCAGCTTGGGGACAGGGTTTACCTATGGCTACACCTTC. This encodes CASSLGTGFTYGYTF.

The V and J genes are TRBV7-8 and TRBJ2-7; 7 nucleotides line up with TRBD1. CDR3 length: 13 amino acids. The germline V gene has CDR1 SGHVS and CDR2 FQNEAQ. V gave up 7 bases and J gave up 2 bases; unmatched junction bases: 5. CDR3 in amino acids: CASTLDRAYEQYF. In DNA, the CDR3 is TGTGCCAGCACCCTCGACAGGGCCTACGAGCAGTACTTC.

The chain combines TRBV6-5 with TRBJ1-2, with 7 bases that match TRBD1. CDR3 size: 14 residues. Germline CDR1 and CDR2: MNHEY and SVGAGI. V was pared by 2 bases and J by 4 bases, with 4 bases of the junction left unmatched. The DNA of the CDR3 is TGTGCCAGCAGTTACAGACAGGGTGGCTATGGCTACACCTTC. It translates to CASSYRQGGYGYTF.

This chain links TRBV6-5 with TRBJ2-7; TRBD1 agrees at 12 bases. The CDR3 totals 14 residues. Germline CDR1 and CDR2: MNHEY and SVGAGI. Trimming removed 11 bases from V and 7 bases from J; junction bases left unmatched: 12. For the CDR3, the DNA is TGTGCCCCCGACCCGGGACAGGGGGCCAGGGAGCAGTACTTC. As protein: CAPDPGQGAREQYF.

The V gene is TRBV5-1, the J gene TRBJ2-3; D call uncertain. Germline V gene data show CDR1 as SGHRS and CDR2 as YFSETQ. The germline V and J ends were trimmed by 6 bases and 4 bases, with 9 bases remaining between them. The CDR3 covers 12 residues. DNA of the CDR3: TGCGCCAGCAAGCTAGTATCAGATACGCAGTATTTT. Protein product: CASKLVSDTQYF. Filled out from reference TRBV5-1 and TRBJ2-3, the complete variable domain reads KAGVTQTPRYLIKTRGQQVTLSCSPISGHRSVSWYQQTPGQGLQFLFEYFSETQRNKGNFPGRFSGRQFSNSRSEMNVSTLELGDSALYLCASKLVSDTQYFGPGTRLTVL.

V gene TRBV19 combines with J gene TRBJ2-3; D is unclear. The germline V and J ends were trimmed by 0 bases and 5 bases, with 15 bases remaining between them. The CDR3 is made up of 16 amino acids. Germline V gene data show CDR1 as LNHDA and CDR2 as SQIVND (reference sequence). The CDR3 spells CASSIDLLVGGDTQYF. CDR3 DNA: TGTGCCAGTAGTATAGATCTATTAGTCGGCGGAGATACGCAGTATTTT.

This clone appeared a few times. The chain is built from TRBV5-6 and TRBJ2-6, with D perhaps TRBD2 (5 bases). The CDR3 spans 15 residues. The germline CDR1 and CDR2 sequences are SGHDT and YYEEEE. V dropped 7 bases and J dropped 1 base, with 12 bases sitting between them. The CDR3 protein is CASRRGSSGANVLTF. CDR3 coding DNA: TGTGCCAGCCGACGGGGATCTTCTGGGGCCAACGTCCTGACTTTC.

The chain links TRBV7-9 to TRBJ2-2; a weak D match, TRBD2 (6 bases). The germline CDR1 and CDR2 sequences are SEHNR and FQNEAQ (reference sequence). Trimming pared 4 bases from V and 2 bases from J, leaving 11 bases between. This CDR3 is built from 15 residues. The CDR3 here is CASSSVAVNTGELFF. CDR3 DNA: TGTGCCAGCAGCTCGGTAGCGGTAAACACCGGGGAGCTGTTTTTT.